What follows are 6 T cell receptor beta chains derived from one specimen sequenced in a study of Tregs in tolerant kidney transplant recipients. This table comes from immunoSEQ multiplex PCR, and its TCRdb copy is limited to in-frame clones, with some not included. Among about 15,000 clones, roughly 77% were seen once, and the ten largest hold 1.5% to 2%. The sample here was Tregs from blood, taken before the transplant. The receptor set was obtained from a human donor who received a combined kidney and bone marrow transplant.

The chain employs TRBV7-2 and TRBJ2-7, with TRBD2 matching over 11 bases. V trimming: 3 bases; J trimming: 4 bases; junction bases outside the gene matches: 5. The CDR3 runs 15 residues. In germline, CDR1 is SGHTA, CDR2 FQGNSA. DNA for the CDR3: TGTGCCAGCAGCTTTGTAGCGGGGGGGCCGTACGAGCAGTACTTC. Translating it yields CASSFVAGGPYEQYF.

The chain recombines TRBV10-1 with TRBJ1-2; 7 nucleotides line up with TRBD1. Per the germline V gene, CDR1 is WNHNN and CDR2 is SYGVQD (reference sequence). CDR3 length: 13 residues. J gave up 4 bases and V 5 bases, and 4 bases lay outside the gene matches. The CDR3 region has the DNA TGCGCCAGCAGTCGACAGGGCCCCTATGGCTACACCTTC. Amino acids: CASSRQGPYGYTF.

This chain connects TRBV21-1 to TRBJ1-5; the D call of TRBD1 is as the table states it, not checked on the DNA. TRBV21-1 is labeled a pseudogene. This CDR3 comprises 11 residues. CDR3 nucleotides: TGTGCCAGCAACACCCCTGGGCCCCAGCATTTT. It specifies CASNTPGPQHF.

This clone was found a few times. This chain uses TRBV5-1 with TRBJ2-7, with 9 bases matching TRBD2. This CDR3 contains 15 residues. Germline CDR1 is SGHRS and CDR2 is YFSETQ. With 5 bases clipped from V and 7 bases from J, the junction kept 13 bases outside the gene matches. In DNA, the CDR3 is TGCGCCAGCAGTGGGGATCTAGCGGGGTCGGGAGAGCAGTACTTC. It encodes CASSGDLAGSGEQYF.

As DNA, the CDR3 is TGTGCCAGTAGTATAGGCGGGGGACACTGGACCGCCTACGAGCAGTACTTC. Protein sequence: CASSIGGGHWTAYEQYF. The V call is TRBV19, the J call TRBJ2-7; D is perhaps TRBD2 (7 bases). The CDR3 extends over 17 amino acids. V was trimmed by 1 base and J by 2 bases, leaving 18 bases between them. The germline CDR1 and CDR2 sequences are LNHDA and SQIVND (reference sequence).

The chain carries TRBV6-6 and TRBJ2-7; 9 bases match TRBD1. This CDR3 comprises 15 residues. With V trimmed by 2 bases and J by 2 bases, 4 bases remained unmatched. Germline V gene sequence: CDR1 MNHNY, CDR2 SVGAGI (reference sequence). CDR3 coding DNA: TGTGCCAGCAGTTACAAAGGGACAGGGACCTACGAGCAGTACTTC. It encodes CASSYKGTGTYEQYF.